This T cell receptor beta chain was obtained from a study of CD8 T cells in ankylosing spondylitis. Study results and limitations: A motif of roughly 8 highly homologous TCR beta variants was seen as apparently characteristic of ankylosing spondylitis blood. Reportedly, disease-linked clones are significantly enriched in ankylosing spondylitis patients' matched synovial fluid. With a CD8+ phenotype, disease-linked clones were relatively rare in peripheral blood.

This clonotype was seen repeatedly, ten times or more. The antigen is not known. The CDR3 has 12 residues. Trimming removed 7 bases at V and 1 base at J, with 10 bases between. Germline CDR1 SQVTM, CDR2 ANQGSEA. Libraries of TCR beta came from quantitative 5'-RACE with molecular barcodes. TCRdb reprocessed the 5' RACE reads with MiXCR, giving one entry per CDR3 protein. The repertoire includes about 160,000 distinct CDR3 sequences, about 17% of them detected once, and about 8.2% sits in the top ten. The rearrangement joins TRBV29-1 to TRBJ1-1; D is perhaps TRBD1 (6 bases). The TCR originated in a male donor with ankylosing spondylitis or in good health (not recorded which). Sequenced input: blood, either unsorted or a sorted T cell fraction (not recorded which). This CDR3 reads CSGQQGNTEAFF. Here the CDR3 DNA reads TGCAGCGGCCAACAGGGGAACACTGAAGCTTTCTTT.